The 3 T cell receptor beta chains given below trace back to one sample, sequenced in a study of blood T cell repertoires in COVID-19. The protocol was immunoSEQ multiplex PCR, while the TCRdb copy is restricted to in-frame clones and leaves out a portion. The profile covers about 100,000 clones, with almost 80% appearing a single time and around 10% taken by the ten largest. Specimen: peripheral blood. The receptor set was obtained from a woman in her sixties or seventies with acute or convalescent COVID-19.

The chain uses TRBV5-1 and TRBJ1-4, with D unresolved. With 4 bases removed from V and 1 base from J, the gap between germline ends came to 11 bases. There are 15 residues in the CDR3. CDR1 SGHRS and CDR2 YFSETQ come from the germline V gene. CDR3 protein: CASSPSDLTNEKLFF. DNA of the CDR3: TGCGCCAGCAGCCCGTCAGATTTAACTAATGAAAAACTGTTTTTT.

The chain has TRBV3-1 (or the pseudogene TRBV3-2) and TRBJ1-1; 10 bases fit TRBD1. J lost 3 bases, V lost 4 bases, and 5 bases had no gene match. Germline-derived CDR1 and CDR2 are LGHDT and YNNKEL (reference sequence). This CDR3 is 15 amino acids long. The CDR3 sequence is CASSPRDRGYTEAFF. Written as DNA, the CDR3 is TGTGCCAGCAGCCCAAGGGACAGGGGCTACACTGAAGCTTTCTTT.

This clone was seen a handful of times. The chain carries TRBV10-3 and TRBJ2-7, with 7 bases fitting TRBD1. There are 13 residues in the CDR3. Trimming cost V 4 bases and J 6 bases; bases outside gene matches: 6. Germline V CDR1 and CDR2: ENHRY, SYGVKD. The CDR3 sequence is CAISGRQGSEQYV. The CDR3, as DNA: TGTGCCATCAGTGGCCGACAGGGTAGCGAGCAGTACGTC.